This T cell receptor (beta chain) stems from a study of T cell responses to AZD1222 COVID-19 vaccine. Findings of the study overall: Donors were largely white British and mainly female; clonal diversity was possibly underestimated.

The table came from immunoSEQ multiplex PCR; TCRdb's copy has only in-frame clones and leaves some out. The sample holds roughly 150,000 clones, approximately 89% seen once. As for this clone: The target antigen is unknown.

V was cut by 5 bases and J by 2 bases, with 20 bases left in between. Germline CDR1 reads LGHNA; CDR2 reads YNFKEQ. The CDR3 has 17 residues. The receptor was isolated from an adult who received the AZD1222 COVID-19 vaccine. The rearrangement joins TRBV4-2 to TRBJ2-3; D perhaps matches TRBD2 (6 bases). The specimen was peripheral blood, collected 28 days after the second AZD1222 dose. The DNA of the CDR3 is TGTGCCAGCAGCAAGGGACTCCAAGGTGTTGACACAGATACGCAGTATTTT. Translating it yields CASSKGLQGVDTDTQYF.